There are many counts of the clone carrying this T cell receptor (beta chain). The TCR beta CDR3 regions underwent amplification using RNA transcripts as the source. TCR CDR3 regions were first amplified by RT-PCR with HTBI primers. TCRdb reanalysed the multiplex PCR reads using MiXCR and keeps one entry per CDR3 protein. The repertoire holds hundreds of thousands of distinct CDR3 sequences, 25% seen once, with more than 60% in the top ten. Trimming pared 1 base from V and 4 bases from J, leaving 10 bases between. This CDR3 region has 14 residues. Germline assignment: CDR1 MDHEN and CDR2 SYDVKM. These data come from a study of T cells in Graves' hyperthyroidism and ophthalmopathy. For Graves' hyperthyroidism to be stable, ophthalmopathy could not progress within 18 months. Patients showing uncontrolled infection, other autoimmune disease, pregnancy or lactation were ineligible.

The TCR comes from a man over 45 with Graves' hyperthyroidism. The V and J genes are TRBV28 and TRBJ2-5, with a tentative D call TRBD1 (6 bases). Sequencing used blood. The CDR3 DNA reads TGTGCCAGCAGTTTATCAGGGGCAGGAGAGACCCAGTACTTC. This translates into CASSLSGAGETQYF.